The T cell receptor beta chain described here comes from a study of molecular identifiers for immune sequencing clone quantification. General observations from the study: Highly expanded clone sizes could end up underestimated if a barcode were shared by identical TCR molecules.

In this sample, this clonotype turned up many times. What it recognizes is unknown. The naive CD8 libraries originated from between 20,000 and 1,000,000 sorted cells and drew on 10%, 30% or 50% RNA. Naive CD8 T cells underwent sorting with the CD8+CD4-CCR7+CD45RA+ definition. Generation of bulk TCR libraries relied on previously described methods and listed TCR primers. MiXCR, applied by TCRdb to the PCR reads, yields one record per CDR3 protein. The data show 60,000 to 70,000 distinct CDR3 sequences, about 17% seen once. Germline V gene lookup returns CDR1 MNHEY and CDR2 SMNVEV (reference sequence). Trimming removed 6 bases at V and 6 bases at J, with 15 bases between. The CDR3 spans 14 residues.

The receptor's source is a human donor in good health. Some libraries in this study had Jurkat cell RNA spiked in. Material for sequencing was naive CD8+ T cells from blood, with Jurkat cell RNA spiked in. This sample's subset: FACS-sorted CD8+CD4-CCR7+CD45RA+ naive T cells. The rearrangement uses TRBV27 and TRBJ1-5, with D perhaps matching TRBD1 (6 bases). The DNA for the CDR3 is TGTGCCAGCAGACGTTCCGGGGGGGCTCAGCCCCAGCATTTT. Translated: CASRRSGGAQPQHF.